This record covers a single T cell receptor beta chain. J lost 3 bases, V lost 0 bases, and 14 bases had no gene match. This CDR3 region has 20 residues. CDR1 is SGHTA, CDR2 FQGNSA, per germline. This specimen comes from a study of cytomegalovirus exposure and HLA in healthy donors. About the research overall: A prior study identified approximately 120 million unique TCR beta sequences from 200 million or so T cells.

It was healthy bone marrow donors who served as donors. This PCR relied on a set of 60 Vbeta primers and 13 Jbeta primers. Repertoires were generated with immunoSEQ multiplex PCR, while TCRdb's copy carries only in-frame clones and drops some. The sample yields some 120,000 clones, around 84% seen once. Sequencing was performed on PBMCs. This sequence originates from a man between 18 and 29 years old in good health and CMV-seronegative. The chain links TRBV7-2 to TRBJ2-5; 12 nucleotides agree with TRBD2. The CDR3, as DNA: TGTGCCAGCAGCTTAGCCGCTGCGACTAGCGGGGGCTTACTCAAAGAGACCCAGTACTTC. This sequence encodes CASSLAAATSGGLLKETQYF.